The next 8 T cell receptor beta chains were all read from a single sample in a study of blood T cell repertoires in COVID-19. The assay was immunoSEQ multiplex PCR, and TCRdb's table has in-frame clones only and misses some. The table includes around 260,000 clones, more than 85% detected once. The sample comprised peripheral blood. The receptors originated from a person aged 18 to 30 with COVID-19, enrolled during active disease.

The chain recombines TRBV5-7 with TRBJ2-2, with 9 bases lining up with TRBD1. TRBV5-7 is recorded as an ORF, its role being uncertain. CDR3 size: 18 residues. V lost 2 bases to trimming and J lost 5 bases; unmatched junction nucleotides: 13. CDR3 bases: TGTGCCAGCAGCTTAACTGCCCGGGACAGGGCACGGACCGGGGAGCTGTTTTTT. It encodes CASSLTARDRARTGELFF.

The chain links TRBV15 to TRBJ1-2; 8 bases are a match to TRBD1. CDR1 and CDR2 (germline): LNHNV, YYDKDF (reference sequence). CDR3 length equals 14 residues. V was pared by 3 bases and J by 6 bases, with 6 bases of the junction left unmatched. The CDR3 coding sequence is TGTGCCACCAGCAGTCCGGGACAGGCGGATGGCTACACCTTC. Encoded protein: CATSSPGQADGYTF.

This clone was seen once. Other DNA sequences in this sample translate to the same CDR3. The chain couples TRBV6-6 to TRBJ2-1; 7 bases agree with TRBD1. This CDR3 comprises 16 residues. CDR1 and CDR2 (germline): MNHNY, SVGAGI (reference sequence). With V trimmed by 0 bases and J by 0 bases, 2 bases remained unmatched. For the CDR3, the DNA is TGTGCCAGCAGTTACTCGGGACAGAGCTCCTACAATGAGCAGTTCTTC. Translating it yields CASSYSGQSSYNEQFF.

The chain recombines TRBV7-7 with TRBJ2-2, with D hard to call. Germline V CDR1 and CDR2: SSHAT, FNYEAQ (reference sequence). This CDR3 is built from 13 residues. Trimming took 5 bases from V and 7 from J, leaving 11 bases between them. CDR3 region: CASSATKLGELFF. For the CDR3, the DNA is TGTGCCAGCAGCGCAACTAAGCTCGGGGAGCTGTTTTTT.

J is TRBJ2-1 and V is TRBV6-6; 9 nucleotides line up with TRBD2. Per the germline V gene, CDR1 is MNHNY and CDR2 is SVGAGI (reference sequence). The CDR3 totals 14 residues. Germline trimming cut 5 bases from V and 6 bases from J; bases unmatched to any gene: 5. CDR3 protein: CASSAFSGSNEQFF. CDR3 DNA: TGTGCCAGCAGTGCGTTTAGCGGGAGCAATGAGCAGTTCTTC.

The chain couples TRBV7-2 to TRBJ2-7; 11 nucleotides match TRBD2. CDR3 length: 14 residues. The germline CDR1 and CDR2 sequences are SGHTA and FQGNSA. The V gene end was trimmed by 5 bases and the J gene end by 3 bases; junction bases not matched to a gene: 3. The CDR3 DNA sequence: TGTGCCAGCAGCAACGGACTAGCGGGCTACGAGCAGTACTTC. Its protein product is CASSNGLAGYEQYF.

The gene calls are TRBV27 and TRBJ2-4, with a tentative D call TRBD2 (6 bases). The germline V and J ends were trimmed by 2 bases and 6 bases, with 17 bases remaining between them. This CDR3 is built from 16 residues. CDR1 is MNHEY and CDR2 is SMNVEV in the germline V gene (reference sequence). Here the CDR3 reads CASSLAGGPEVNIQYF. In nucleotides, the CDR3 is TGTGCCAGCAGTTTAGCCGGAGGGCCGGAGGTAAACATTCAGTACTTC.

This clone was counted a single time. This chain connects TRBV19 to TRBJ1-1; D ambiguous. Germline-derived CDR1 and CDR2 are LNHDA and SQIVND (reference sequence). Trimming took 3 bases from V and 11 from J, leaving 10 bases between them. The CDR3 has 11 residues. Written as DNA, the CDR3 is TGTGCCAGTAGTATCGGACCTAGCGCTTTCTTT. Amino acid sequence: CASSIGPSAFF.